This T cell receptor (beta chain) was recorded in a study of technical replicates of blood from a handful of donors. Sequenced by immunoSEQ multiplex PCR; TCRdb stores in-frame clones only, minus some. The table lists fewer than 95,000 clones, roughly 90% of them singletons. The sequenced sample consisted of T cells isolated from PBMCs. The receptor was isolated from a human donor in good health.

The CDR3 sequence: CASSQSGANVLTF. DNA of the CDR3: TGCGCCAGCAGTCAATCTGGGGCCAACGTCCTGACTTTC. This chain joins TRBV10-2 and TRBJ2-6; D gene ambiguous. V was clipped by 5 bases and J by 1 base, with 3 bases between them. The germline V gene has CDR1 WSHSY and CDR2 SAAADI. CDR3 length: 13 residues.